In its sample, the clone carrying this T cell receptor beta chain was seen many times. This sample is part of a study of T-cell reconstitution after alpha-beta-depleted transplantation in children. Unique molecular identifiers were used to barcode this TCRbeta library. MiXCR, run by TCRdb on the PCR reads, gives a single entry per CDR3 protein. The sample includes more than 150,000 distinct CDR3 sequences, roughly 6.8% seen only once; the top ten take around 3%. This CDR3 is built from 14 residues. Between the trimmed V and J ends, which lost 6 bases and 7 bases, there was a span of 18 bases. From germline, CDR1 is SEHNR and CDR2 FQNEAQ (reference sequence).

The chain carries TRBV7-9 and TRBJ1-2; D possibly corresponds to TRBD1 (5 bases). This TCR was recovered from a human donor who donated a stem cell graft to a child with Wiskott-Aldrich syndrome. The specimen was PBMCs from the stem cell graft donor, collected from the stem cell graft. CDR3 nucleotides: TGTGCCAGCAGTTCGGGGGATCGGCGAGGTGGCTACACCTTC. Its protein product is CASSSGDRRGGYTF. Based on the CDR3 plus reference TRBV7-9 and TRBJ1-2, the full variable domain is DTGVSQNPRHKITKRGQNVTFRCDPISEHNRLYWYRQTLGQGPEFLTYFQNEAQLEKSRLLSDRFSAERPKGSFSTLEIQRTEQGDSAMYLCASSSGDRRGGYTFGSGTRLTVV.